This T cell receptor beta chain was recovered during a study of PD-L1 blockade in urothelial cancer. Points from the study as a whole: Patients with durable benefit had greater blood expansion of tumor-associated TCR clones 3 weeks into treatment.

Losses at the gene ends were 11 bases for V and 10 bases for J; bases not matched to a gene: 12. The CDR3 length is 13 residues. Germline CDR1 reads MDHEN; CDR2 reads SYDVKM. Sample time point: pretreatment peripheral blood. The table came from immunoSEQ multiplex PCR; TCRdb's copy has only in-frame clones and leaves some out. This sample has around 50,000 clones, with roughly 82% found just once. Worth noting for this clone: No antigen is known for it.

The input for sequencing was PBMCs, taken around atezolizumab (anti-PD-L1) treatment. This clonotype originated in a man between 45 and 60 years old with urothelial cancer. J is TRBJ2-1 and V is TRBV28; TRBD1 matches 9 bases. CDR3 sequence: CAAGTGSPKEQFF. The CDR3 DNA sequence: TGTGCCGCCGGGACAGGGAGCCCAAAGGAGCAGTTCTTC.